Listed below are T cell receptor beta chains from one sample, sequenced in a study of blood T cell repertoires in COVID-19. Data came from immunoSEQ multiplex PCR; TCRdb stores just in-frame clones and leaves some out. The sample yields about 300,000 clones, 83% seen once. The sequenced sample consisted of peripheral blood. The receptors here all came from a woman between 45 and 60 years old with acute or convalescent COVID-19. Both conserved end residues are part of each CDR3. A D gene is named only where the DNA matches it firmly. Clone size is given for some rows only: seen once, a few or many times, or a class if the clone is expanded.

CDR3 protein	CDR3 DNA	clone size	V gene	D gene	J gene
CASSPGLGDSYNEQFF	TGTGCCAGCAGCCCAGGACTCGGGGACTCCTACAATGAGCAGTTCTTC	once	TRBV5-8	-	TRBJ2-1
CASGRQWESPLHF	TGTGCCAGCGGGAGACAATGGGAGTCACCCCTCCACTTT	-	TRBV6-5	-	TRBJ1-6
CASSLGQPNEQFF	TGTGCCAGCAGCCTAGGACAGCCCAATGAGCAGTTCTTC	once	TRBV3-1/TRBV3-2	-	TRBJ2-1
CASSDTGGPWGTEAFF	TGTGCCAGCAGCGATACAGGGGGCCCCTGGGGCACTGAAGCTTTCTTT	-	TRBV6-2/TRBV6-3	TRBD1	TRBJ1-1
CAWNQGLDQPQHF	TGTGCCTGGAATCAGGGGCTGGATCAGCCCCAGCATTTT	-	TRBV30	-	TRBJ1-5
CASSQGASGGVAKNIQYF	TGCGCCAGCAGCCAAGGGGCTAGCGGGGGGGTAGCCAAAAACATTCAGTACTTC	-	TRBV4-1	TRBD2	TRBJ2-4
CASSRGQGLNTEAFF	TGCGCCAGCAGCCGGGGACAGGGATTGAACACTGAAGCTTTCTTT	few	TRBV4-1	TRBD1	TRBJ1-1
CASTPGGGASGELFF	TGTGCCAGTACCCCTGGGGGGGGAGCAAGCGGGGAGCTGTTTTTT	-	TRBV19	TRBD2	TRBJ2-2
CAWSPTGGRGNEKLFF	TGTGCCTGGAGTCCAACAGGGGGAAGGGGTAATGAAAAACTGTTTTTT	-	TRBV30	TRBD1	TRBJ1-4
CASSLGGTPEAFF	TGCGCCAGCAGCTTGGGCGGGACTCCAGAAGCTTTCTTT	-	TRBV5-1	-	TRBJ1-1
CASSLPVDNTGELFF	TGTGCCAGCAGCTTACCGGTTGATAACACCGGGGAGCTGTTTTTT	few	TRBV7-9	-	TRBJ2-2
CASSQGEGQPQHF	TGTGCCAGCTCACAAGGGGAAGGTCAGCCCCAGCATTTT	-	TRBV18	-	TRBJ1-5
CASSLGQGRTEAFF	TGCGCCAGCAGCTTAGGGCAGGGGCGGACTGAAGCTTTCTTT	-	TRBV5-1	-	TRBJ1-1
CATRGQKETQYF	TGTGCCACGCGGGGACAGAAAGAGACCCAGTACTTC	once	TRBV24-1	-	TRBJ2-5
CASRDSSYNSPLHF	TGTGCCAGCAGGGACAGCTCCTATAATTCACCCCTCCACTTT	-	TRBV25-1	-	TRBJ1-6
CAWSAGGTGANVLTF	TGTGCCTGGAGTGCGGGGGGCACAGGGGCCAACGTCCTGACTTTC	-	TRBV30	-	TRBJ2-6
CASSMGLAGSTDTQYF	TGTGCCAGTAGTATGGGGCTAGCGGGAAGCACAGATACGCAGTATTTT	-	TRBV19	TRBD2	TRBJ2-3
CATVTSGGAHEQFF	TGTGCCACCGTGACTAGCGGGGGGGCTCATGAGCAGTTCTTC	-	TRBV10-3	TRBD2	TRBJ2-1
CASSEDGLYNSPLHF	TGTGCCAGCAGCGAGGACGGACTTTATAATTCACCCCTCCACTTT	-	TRBV11-2	-	TRBJ1-6
CAWSGSGTSGSSYNEQFF	TGTGCCTGGAGTGGTTCGGGGACTAGCGGGAGTTCCTACAATGAGCAGTTCTTC	once	TRBV30	TRBD2	TRBJ2-1
CASSSGTSGRKTQYF	TGTGCCAGCAGCTCCGGGACTAGCGGGAGGAAAACGCAGTATTTT	-	TRBV11-2	TRBD2	TRBJ2-3
CASSDTGRGYTF	TGTGCCAGTAGTGACACAGGGAGAGGCTACACCTTC	-	TRBV19	-	TRBJ1-2
CASRTGNTEAFF	TGTGCCAGCAGAACCGGGAACACTGAAGCTTTCTTT	few	TRBV27	-	TRBJ1-1
CAWDPDRRGYGYTF	TGTGCCTGGGACCCGGACAGGCGTGGCTATGGCTACACCTTC	-	TRBV30	TRBD1	TRBJ1-2
CASSPGTENTEAFF	TGTGCCAGCTCACCCGGGACAGAGAACACTGAAGCTTTCTTT	-	TRBV18	TRBD1	TRBJ1-1
CASSYEGGGKLFF	TGCGCCAGCAGTTACGAAGGGGGTGGAAAACTGTTTTTT	-	TRBV5-1	-	TRBJ1-4
CSVETPQHSGNTIYF	TGCAGCGTTGAGACTCCACAACACTCTGGAAACACCATATATTTT	-	TRBV29-1	-	TRBJ1-3
CATAEGQGRYEQFF	TGTGCCACCGCTGAGGGACAGGGGAGGTATGAGCAGTTCTTC	-	TRBV24-1	TRBD1	TRBJ2-1
CASSELSPEAFF	TGTGCCAGCAGTGAATTAAGCCCTGAAGCTTTCTTT	-	TRBV2	-	TRBJ1-1
CASALLRPFF	TGTGCCAGCGCCTTACTTCGCCCGTTCTTC	-	TRBV7-2	-	TRBJ2-1
CAITGTDGYTF	TGTGCCATCACTGGGACAGATGGCTACACCTTC	-	TRBV10-3	TRBD1	TRBJ1-2
CASSLARAGKLANEKLFF	TGTGCCAGCAGCTTAGCCCGGGCAGGGAAATTAGCTAATGAAAAACTGTTTTTT	-	TRBV11-2	-	TRBJ1-4
CASSLVLRSYEQYF	TGTGCCAGCAGCCTGGTCCTGAGGAGCTACGAGCAGTACTTC	once	TRBV14	-	TRBJ2-7
CASSLAGGDTGELFF	TGCGCCAGCAGCTTGGCGGGAGGGGACACCGGGGAGCTGTTTTTT	-	TRBV5-1	TRBD2	TRBJ2-2
CASMRTSASYEQYF	TGTGCCAGTATGAGGACTAGCGCCTCCTACGAGCAGTACTTC	-	TRBV7-9	TRBD2	TRBJ2-7
CASSASNTGELFF	TGTGCCAGCAGCGCTAGTAACACCGGGGAGCTGTTTTTT	few	TRBV11-2	-	TRBJ2-2
CASSLQGANTEAFF	TGTGCCAGCAGCCTACAGGGGGCGAACACTGAAGCTTTCTTT	-	TRBV7-9	TRBD1	TRBJ1-1
CATSEGGNGELFF	TGTGCCACCAGTGAAGGAGGAAACGGGGAGCTGTTTTTT	-	TRBV24-1	-	TRBJ2-2
CASSSGQGDDEQYF	TGCGCCAGCAGCTCCGGACAGGGGGACGACGAGCAGTACTTC	-	TRBV5-1	TRBD1	TRBJ2-7
CASRHKVNAEAFF	TGTGCCAGCCGACACAAGGTGAACGCTGAAGCTTTCTTT	-	TRBV7-8	-	TRBJ1-1
CASSPDRFNQPQHF	TGTGCCAGCAGCCCCGACAGGTTCAACCAGCCCCAGCATTTT	-	TRBV7-2	-	TRBJ1-5
CASSPTGGVYPEAFF	TGTGCCAGCTCACCAACGGGGGGCGTCTACCCTGAAGCTTTCTTT	-	TRBV18	-	TRBJ1-1
CASSSLGVWETGEAFF	TGTGCCAGCAGCTCCCTTGGTGTGTGGGAGACAGGAGAAGCTTTCTTT	-	TRBV7-9	-	TRBJ1-1
CASSQLSSGNTIYF	TGTGCCAGCAGCCAACTCTCTTCTGGAAACACCATATATTTT	-	TRBV14	-	TRBJ1-3
CASSPVTTGRNGYTF	TGTGCCAGCTCACCAGTTACCACAGGGAGAAATGGCTACACCTTC	-	TRBV18	-	TRBJ1-2
CASSEAWTANYGYTF	TGTGCCAGCAGTGAAGCGTGGACAGCAAACTATGGCTACACCTTC	-	TRBV6-1	-	TRBJ1-2
CASSLVAPRYNEQFF	TGTGCCAGCAGCTTAGTAGCGCCCCGCTACAATGAGCAGTTCTTC	-	TRBV7-8	-	TRBJ2-1
CASSSAGGPADTQYF	TGTGCCAGCAGCTCAGCGGGAGGGCCGGCAGATACGCAGTATTTT	-	TRBV5-4	TRBD2	TRBJ2-3
CASSYVAGGSNEQFF	TGTGCCAGCAGTTATGTAGCGGGAGGTTCTAATGAGCAGTTCTTC	-	TRBV6-2/TRBV6-3	TRBD2	TRBJ2-1
CASSYRGNTEAFF	TGTGCCAGCAGTTATAGGGGGAACACTGAAGCTTTCTTT	-	TRBV6-5	-	TRBJ1-1
CAWSLGGPTTEAFF	TGTGCCTGGAGTCTAGGGGGACCAACCACTGAAGCTTTCTTT	-	TRBV30	-	TRBJ1-1
CASSFSRQGQNQPQHF	TGTGCCAGCAGTTTTTCCCGACAGGGGCAGAATCAGCCCCAGCATTTT	few	TRBV28	TRBD1	TRBJ1-5
CASSPSGHPEGYTF	TGTGCCAGCAGCCCTTCGGGACACCCGGAGGGCTACACCTTC	-	TRBV9	-	TRBJ1-2
CSAAGGEQFF	TGCAGTGCCGCAGGTGGCGAGCAGTTCTTC	-	TRBV20-1	-	TRBJ2-1
CAHGGYEQYF	TGTGCCCATGGGGGGTACGAGCAGTACTTC	-	TRBV30	-	TRBJ2-7
CASSQGGRENTEAFF	TGTGCCAGCAGCCAAGGGGGGAGGGAGAACACTGAAGCTTTCTTT	-	TRBV4-2	-	TRBJ1-1
CASSLDNGAYEQYF	TGCGCCAGCAGCTTGGACAACGGAGCCTACGAGCAGTACTTC	many	TRBV5-1	-	TRBJ2-7
CASSWGQGGNQPQHF	TGTGCCAGCAGCTGGGGACAGGGCGGAAATCAGCCCCAGCATTTT	-	TRBV5-4	TRBD1	TRBJ1-5
CASSFRRVGTEAFF	TGTGCCAGCAGCTTTAGGAGGGTAGGGACTGAAGCTTTCTTT	-	TRBV11-2	-	TRBJ1-1
CASSPDREVEAFF	TGTGCCAGCAGTCCTGACAGGGAAGTTGAAGCTTTCTTT	-	TRBV6-5	TRBD1	TRBJ1-1